This TCR beta chain came from a study of cytomegalovirus exposure and HLA in healthy donors (dated by TCRdb to 2016 to 2017). Study-wide context: An earlier analysis of about 530 of the donors reported over 250 Gb of sequence data and around 120 million unique TCR beta sequences obtained from about 179 million T cells. Around 330 gigabases of sequencing data and tens of millions of unique TCR sequences made up an early release that covered around 640 HLA-typed donors. Among the roughly 400 genotyped donors, around 81% belonged to the genetic ancestry cluster associated with self-reported Caucasian donors. The study was designed to test whether signatures of past pathogen exposure could be identified by cataloging public T cell receptors. The study used immunosequencing to profile the T cell repertoires of 666 subjects and linked those repertoires to cytomegalovirus serostatus. A separate validation cohort of approximately 130 different subjects was used in addition to the approximately 700-subject first cohort. The study combined high-throughput TCR immunosequencing, statistical association of individual TCRs with disease status, and machine learning to predict cytomegalovirus infection status. A later analysis re-examined previously published TCR beta repertoires from just over 650 donors and added high-resolution HLA genotyping to investigate patterns of TCR occurrence. In the later analysis, no new phenotypic data were used to find candidate immune exposures; instead, reliance was placed on TCR beta sequences and their occurrence across donors. In an earlier analysis of 587 of the donors, high-throughput TCR beta sequencing was used to judge whether each TCR beta V gene segment behaved as functional or pseudogenic. Donor age, sex, ethnicity and CMV serostatus were compiled together with the repertoire data. A later genetic analysis used genome-wide SNP genotypes for about 65% of the 666 donors, treating that subset as a discovery cohort. Every discovery cohort repertoire had been produced on one sequencing platform. HLA typing covered class I and class II loci at four-digit resolution. Typing coverage differed by locus: A, B, C, DRB1 and DQB1 were typed in roughly 620-630 donors, DQA1 in 522, DPA1 in some 600, and DPB1 in 400 to 480. Four to six DR-DQ haplotypes were handled as single units for association and clustering, since linkage in the cohort was strong. Among 300 to 500 genotyped donors of the cohort, an average of approximately 240,000 unique TCR beta nucleotide sequences was sequenced per donor, of which 15% to 20% were non-productive. General study outcomes and caveats: In a later analysis, HLA-associated TCR beta chains were found to be more clonally expanded and to have lower generation probabilities than equally common non-associated chains. According to the authors, the approach could potentially be generalized to other disease states and immunological phenotypes. According to a later analysis, most CMV-associated TCR beta chains appeared to be HLA-restricted, and the HLA associations seemed to be driven largely by CMV exposure. The 87-base-pair reads could not distinguish some IMGT-functional V segments, including TRBV6-2 and TRBV6-3, so those segments were excluded. Sequencing depth was assumed to be roughly uniform across donors in the presence/absence analyses, though that assumption may not hold. Several of the top co-occurrence clusters appeared to be linked to parvovirus B19, influenza, CMV and Epstein-Barr virus, according to a later analysis. While some public TCRs were present in many individuals, most TCR sequences turned up only very rarely across donors. In vitro tests confirmed that a few of the cytomegalovirus-associated TCR beta chains recognize cytomegalovirus antigens. A later analysis associated 16,951 TCR beta sequences with specific HLA alleles at a false discovery rate of 0.05. A later genetic analysis reported fewer N-insertions in productive TCRs among donors in an Asian-associated ancestry cluster than the 666-donor mean. Correlated functional status among segregating V segments might reflect linkage disequilibrium, but an unknown experimental factor could not be ruled out. An earlier analysis of around 500 of the donors showed that most TCR beta V segments appeared in productive rearrangements either about 87% or about 30% of the time, which broadly matched IMGT annotations. The only immune exposure information available for the cohort was CMV serostatus. When HLA alleles, especially DR and DQ, strongly co-occurred, TCR associations were difficult to assign to individual alleles. Because HLA typing was unavailable for some donors at each locus, only the typed subset was used in association tests. A cluster of highly shared sequence variants was judged likely to be a technical artifact of the sequencing pipeline. The classifier was reported to diagnose cytomegalovirus status with high specificity and sensitivity in both the original cohort and the validation cohort. In a later genetic analysis, a missense DCLRE1C variant was associated with V-gene and J-gene trimming of TCR beta chains, and the association was replicated in an independent cohort. In a later analysis, TCR association rates were found to vary across HLA loci, with the most associated TCRs seen for DRB1 alleles and the fewest for HLA-C alleles. A further reported finding was that TCR beta sequences accurately predicted the HLA-A and HLA-B alleles for most subjects in the first cohort. This cohort had only TCR beta chains sequenced, and the lack of alpha or paired-chain data limited which features could be detected. The earlier analysis of nearly 600 of the donors excluded some 15 rarely observed V segments, including chromosome 9 orphons, because counts were too low. A total of roughly 160 TCR beta chains were listed by the study as associated with cytomegalovirus.

A remark on this clone: Its cognate antigen has yet to be identified. No much larger clone is present one base from it, and per-base qualities are unavailable.

The cohort consisted of some 730 healthy bone marrow donors. Cohort members were all nominally healthy when sampled, although unrecorded immune exposures were likely present. CMV serostatus was recorded as positive for 250 to 300 and negative for about 50% of the roughly 670 cohort members, whereas no CMV serostatus was recorded for the donor in question. A peripheral blood sample was provided by each donor, and peripheral blood mononuclear cells were used for TCR beta sequencing. Genomic DNA extraction from the blood cell samples was performed with the Qiagen DNeasy Blood Extraction Kit. The library was prepared using the immunoSEQ multiplex PCR assay. For the multiplex PCR, a mixture combining 60 forward primers for TCR Vbeta segments and 13 reverse primers for TCR Jbeta segments was used. Amplification of the CDR3 region of rearranged TCR beta genes was performed with a multiplex PCR assay on genomic DNA. The amplified TCR beta libraries were sequenced on the Illumina HiSeq System as 87-base-pair reads. In the paper's pipeline: A later analysis tallied tens of millions of unique TCR beta chains across the roughly 610 repertoires, and approximately 12 million of those chains were shared by two or more donors. Raw reads were error-corrected and collapsed into unique sequences by a nearest-neighbor algorithm in which closely related sequences were merged to remove PCR and sequencing errors. Alignment of CDR3 sequences to IMGT reference sequences was used to assign V, D and J gene segments. For a sequence to be retained, a match of at least six nucleotides to both a V gene segment and a J gene segment was required. A rearrangement counted as productive if the CDR3 had no stop codons and remained in frame with V and J, and every other rearrangement counted as non-productive. Following IMGT convention, CDR3 was defined as the stretch from the second conserved V-encoded cysteine to the conserved J-encoded phenylalanine. In an earlier analysis of approximately 500 of the donors, sequences lacking an unambiguous match to a single V gene segment were excluded. An earlier analysis of several hundred of the donors called V segments functional above 56.7% productive rearrangements and segregating when the between-donor standard deviation exceeded 5%. To diagnose cytomegalovirus status from the catalog of TCR beta chain sequences, a statistical classification framework was built. V and J gene assignment, in a later analysis, came from comparing TCR nucleotide sequences with IMGT/GENE-DB human TR gene sequences. Using the TCRdist pipeline, a later analysis assigned CDR3 sequences along with most-parsimonious VDJ recombination scenarios. In a later analysis, each TCR beta chain was defined by its CDR3 amino acid sequence together with its V-gene family, and reads without a unique V-gene family were excluded. As a way to deal with suspected cross-contamination and a sequencing artifact, a later analysis dropped roughly 600 nucleotide sequences that were highly shared and had low generation probability. For each public chain, a later analysis derived a clonal expansion index from normalized ranks of inferred template counts within each repertoire. Generation probabilities in a later analysis came from a VDJ recombination model fitted to out-of-frame rearrangements, and those results were checked against IGoR. In a later analysis, TCR-TCR, TCR-HLA and TCR-CMV co-occurrence was scored with hypergeometric tests, and a repertoire-size bias correction was applied to TCR pairs. A later analysis estimated false discovery rates by permuting HLA or CMV assignments 20 times. In a later analysis, co-occurring TCRs were grouped using DBSCAN, with TCRdist sequence similarity added in when clustering inside HLA-allele-positive subsets. Repertoires with fewer than 30,000 or more than 120,000 public chains were left out of co-occurrence clustering, as were about five repertoires with anomalous nucleotide sharing. In TCRdb, the immuneACCESS table is reduced to in-frame sequences with V and J assigned. These tables do not hold every clone; where another copy was compared, an unresolved V gene accounts for under half, and the others remain unexplained. Clonal size and the V and J genes are those of that table, whereas D and trimming came from the DNA. The sample yields 75,000 to 95,000 clones; approximately 80% were counted once. 13% of the sample is held by the ten biggest clonotypes.

Taken from the germline V gene (reference sequence), the CDR1 and CDR2 loops are GTSNPN and SVGIG. The CDR3 holds 15 amino acids from the cysteine to the phenylalanine. CDR3 DNA is the only sequence kept; it has 45 bases, read in frame from the first base. A distance of 15 bases separates the germline ends of V and J, which lose 3 bases and 1 base respectively. The chain employs TRBV30 and TRBJ1-2; TRBD1 is possibly the D segment (6 matching bases). Input material: PBMCs. The TCR comes from a human donor in good health. The base sequence is TGTGCCTGGAGGGCCCGCGAGGACAGTAACTATGGCTACACCTTC. It codes for CAWRAREDSNYGYTF. With the rest looked up from the reference TRBV30 and TRBJ1-2 genes rather than sequenced, the full variable domain is SQTIHQWPATLVQPVGSPLSLECTVEGTSNPNLYWYRQAAGRGLQLLFYSVGIGQISSEVPQNLSASRPQDRQFILSSKKLLLSDSGFYLCAWRAREDSNYGYTFGSGTRLTVV.